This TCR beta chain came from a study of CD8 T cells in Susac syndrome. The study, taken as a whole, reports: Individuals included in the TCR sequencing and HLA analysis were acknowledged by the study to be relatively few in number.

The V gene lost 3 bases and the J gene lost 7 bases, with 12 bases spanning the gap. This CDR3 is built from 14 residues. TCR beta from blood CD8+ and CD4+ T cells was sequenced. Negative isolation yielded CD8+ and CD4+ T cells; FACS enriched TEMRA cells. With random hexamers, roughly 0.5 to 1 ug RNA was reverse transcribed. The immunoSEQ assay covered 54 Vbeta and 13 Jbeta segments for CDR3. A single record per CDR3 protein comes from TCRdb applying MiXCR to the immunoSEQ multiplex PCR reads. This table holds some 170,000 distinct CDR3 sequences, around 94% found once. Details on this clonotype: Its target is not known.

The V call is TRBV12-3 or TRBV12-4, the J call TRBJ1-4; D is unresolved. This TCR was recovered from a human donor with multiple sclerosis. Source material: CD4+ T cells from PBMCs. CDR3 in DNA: TGTGCCAGCAGTTTGGACGACGGACCTGAAAAACTGTTTTTT. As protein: CASSLDDGPEKLFF.